A single sample gave rise to the 10 T cell receptor beta chains below, sequenced in a study of blood T cell repertoires in COVID-19. Assay used: immunoSEQ multiplex PCR; TCRdb lists only in-frame clones, some missing. The sample has some 120,000 clones, approximately 90% seen once. Specimen: peripheral blood. These receptors were collected from a human donor in a cohort sampled during active COVID-19.

The sample holds a few counts of this clone. Additional DNA sequences in this sample encode the identical CDR3. The chain has TRBV29-1 and TRBJ1-5, with TRBD1 identical over 8 bases. The V gene end was trimmed by 5 bases and the J gene end by 2 bases; junction bases not matched to a gene: 2. The CDR3 consists of 13 residues. The germline gives CDR1 SQVTM, CDR2 ANQGSEA. The CDR3 loop is CSVQDRGNQPQHF. The CDR3 DNA reads TGCAGCGTTCAGGACAGGGGCAATCAGCCCCAGCATTTT.

The V call is TRBV6-5, the J call TRBJ1-2; D perhaps matches TRBD1 (6 bases). Trimming pared 2 bases from V and 4 bases from J, leaving 14 bases between. From germline, CDR1 is MNHEY and CDR2 SVGAGI. This CDR3 has 15 amino acids. CDR3 region: CASSYAAGGAYGYTF. CDR3 nucleotide sequence: TGTGCCAGCAGTTACGCCGCTGGGGGGGCCTATGGCTACACCTTC.

This sequence joins TRBV7-9 and TRBJ2-1, with 7 bases that match TRBD1. With V trimmed by 6 bases and J by 7 bases, 15 bases remained unmatched. The CDR3 totals 16 residues. Germline V gives CDR1 SEHNR, CDR2 FQNEAQ (reference sequence). The DNA of the CDR3 is TGTGCCAGCAGTTCAAAGGGGGCGAAGAGAAAGAATGAGCAGTTCTTC. It translates to CASSSKGAKRKNEQFF.

This clone appeared once. Other DNA sequences in the same sample also yield this CDR3. The rearrangement uses TRBV6-1 and TRBJ1-2; unclear D gene. The V and J ends lost 0 bases and 5 bases respectively, with 7 bases between them. Germline CDR1 MNHNS, CDR2 SASEGT. The CDR3 length is 13 residues. The CDR3 loop reads CASSEAEGYGYTF. CDR3 nucleotide sequence: TGTGCCAGCAGTGAAGCGGAGGGTTATGGCTACACCTTC.

This chain uses TRBV7-9 with TRBJ1-5, with no clear D. The CDR3 contains 13 residues. V lost 5 bases and J lost 5, with 10 bases in between. The germline CDR1 and CDR2 sequences are SEHNR and FQNEAQ (reference sequence). The CDR3 region has the DNA TGTGCCAGCAGCCATAACGGGGATCAGCCCCAGCATTTT. Translated, it gives CASSHNGDQPQHF.

V usage is TRBV5-1 and J usage is TRBJ1-1, with 7 bases lining up with TRBD1. Looked up from germline, CDR1 is SGHRS and CDR2 is YFSETQ. CDR3 size: 14 residues. V was clipped by 4 bases and J by 2 bases; unmatched bases: 5. The CDR3 sequence is CASSVTGDNTEAFF. The DNA of the CDR3 is TGCGCCAGCAGCGTCACAGGGGATAACACTGAAGCTTTCTTT. The complete variable domain, with remaining parts taken from reference TRBV5-1 and TRBJ1-1, reads KAGVTQTPRYLIKTRGQQVTLSCSPISGHRSVSWYQQTPGQGLQFLFEYFSETQRNKGNFPGRFSGRQFSNSRSEMNVSTLELGDSALYLCASSVTGDNTEAFFGQGTRLTVV.

The chain is built from TRBV28 and TRBJ1-1, with 7 bases identical to TRBD1. In germline, CDR1 is MDHEN, CDR2 SYDVKM. After removal of 4 bases from V and 1 base from J, the junction contained 6 bases not matched to a gene. The CDR3 has 15 residues. The CDR3 protein is CASSYRTGANTEAFF. The CDR3, as DNA: TGTGCCAGCAGTTACCGGACAGGTGCGAACACTGAAGCTTTCTTT.

The chain couples TRBV6-5 to TRBJ1-1; a weak D match, TRBD1 (5 bases). The CDR3 has 13 residues. Germline CDR1 and CDR2: MNHEY and SVGAGI. V was clipped by 2 bases and J by 3 bases, with 7 bases between them. The DNA of the CDR3 is TGTGCCAGCAGTTACAGACAGTACACTGAAGCTTTCTTT. It specifies CASSYRQYTEAFF.

V gene TRBV7-6 combines with J gene TRBJ2-3; 13 nucleotides agree with TRBD2. V was clipped by 7 bases and J by 2 bases; unmatched bases: 9. This CDR3 region has 17 residues. Germline V gene sequence: CDR1 SGHVS, CDR2 FNYEAQ. Here the CDR3 DNA reads TGTGCCAGCACCATCGAGACTAGCGGGAGGTACACAGATACGCAGTATTTT. Translated, it gives CASTIETSGRYTDTQYF.

This clone has a single count. The rearrangement uses TRBV7-8 and TRBJ2-1; 11 positions match TRBD2. CDR3 length: 17 residues. The V segment lost 2 bases and the J segment 2 bases; nucleotides outside the gene matches: 5. Germline values: CDR1 SGHVS, CDR2 FQNEAQ. The CDR3 spells CASSLQLAGGPYNEQFF. The CDR3 DNA reads as TGTGCCAGCAGCTTACAGCTAGCGGGGGGCCCCTACAATGAGCAGTTCTTC.